This T cell receptor beta chain was recorded in a study of OX40 agonist ivuxolimab in advanced cancers. Turning to the study itself: The patients got ivuxolimab, which is an agonistic anti-OX40 (CD134) antibody. Overall study findings and caveats: Dosing at 0.1 to 3.0 mg/kg was accompanied by clonal expansion of CD4+ and CD8+ blood T cells by week 6. Low levels of normalized T-cell clonal expansion also appeared in some nonresponders. Undetermined was the antigen specificity of the expanded peripheral T cells.

V lost 1 base to trimming and J lost 2 bases, with 10 bases between them. CDR1 is MGHDK and CDR2 is SYGVNS in the germline V gene. The length of the CDR3 is 15 residues. The assay was immunoSEQ multiplex PCR, and TCRdb's table has in-frame clones only and misses some. The top ten hold approximately 13% of the sample, which has about 49,000 clones, approximately 88% seen once. Regarding this clone: Its cognate antigen is unknown. This CDR3 fails to terminate in the conserved phenylalanine or tryptophan, so it likely reflects a read error.

The chain links TRBV25-1 to TRBJ2-3; maybe TRBD2 (6 bases). The source is an adult with an advanced solid tumor such as melanoma, head and neck, liver or kidney cancer. The material sequenced was CD4+ or CD8+ T cells sorted from blood, taken in a trial of the OX40 agonist ivuxolimab. The CDR3: CASSESGDLTDTQYL. In DNA, the CDR3 is TGTGCCAGCAGTGAATCGGGGGACCTCACAGATACGCAGTATCTT.